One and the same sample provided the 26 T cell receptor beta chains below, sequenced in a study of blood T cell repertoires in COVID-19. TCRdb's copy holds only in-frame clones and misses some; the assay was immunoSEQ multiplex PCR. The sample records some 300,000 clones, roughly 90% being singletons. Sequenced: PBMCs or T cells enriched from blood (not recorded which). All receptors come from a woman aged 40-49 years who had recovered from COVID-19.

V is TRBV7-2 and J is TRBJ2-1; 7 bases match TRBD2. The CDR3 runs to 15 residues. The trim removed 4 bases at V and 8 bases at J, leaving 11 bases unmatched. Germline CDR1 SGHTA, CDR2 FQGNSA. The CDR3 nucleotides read TGTGCCAGCAGCTCTGCGGGAGATCCCCGATATGAGCAGTTCTTC. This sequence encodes CASSSAGDPRYEQFF.

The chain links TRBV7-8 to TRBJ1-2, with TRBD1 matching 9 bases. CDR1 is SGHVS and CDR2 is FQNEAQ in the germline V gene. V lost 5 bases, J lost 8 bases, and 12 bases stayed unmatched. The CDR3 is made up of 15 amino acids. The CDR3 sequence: CASSRSGQGSQGYTF. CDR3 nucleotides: TGTGCCAGCAGCAGGTCGGGACAGGGTAGTCAAGGCTACACCTTC.

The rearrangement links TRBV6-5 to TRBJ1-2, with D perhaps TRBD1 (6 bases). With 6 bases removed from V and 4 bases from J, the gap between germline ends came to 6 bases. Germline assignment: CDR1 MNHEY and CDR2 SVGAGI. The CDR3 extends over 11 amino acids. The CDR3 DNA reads TGTGCCAGCAGGGACAGCTATGGCTACACCTTC. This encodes CASRDSYGYTF.

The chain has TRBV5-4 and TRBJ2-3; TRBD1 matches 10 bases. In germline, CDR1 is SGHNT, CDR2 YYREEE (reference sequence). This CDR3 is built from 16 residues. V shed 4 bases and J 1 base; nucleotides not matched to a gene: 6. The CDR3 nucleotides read TGTGCCAGCAGCACGGCCGGGACAGGGGGCACAGATACGCAGTATTTT. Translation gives CASSTAGTGGTDTQYF.

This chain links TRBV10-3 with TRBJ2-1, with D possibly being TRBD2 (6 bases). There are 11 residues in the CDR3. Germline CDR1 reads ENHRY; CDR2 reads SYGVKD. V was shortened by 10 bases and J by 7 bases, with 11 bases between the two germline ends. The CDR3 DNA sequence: TGTGCCACCGCGGGGAAGAATGAGCAGTTCTTC. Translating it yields CATAGKNEQFF.

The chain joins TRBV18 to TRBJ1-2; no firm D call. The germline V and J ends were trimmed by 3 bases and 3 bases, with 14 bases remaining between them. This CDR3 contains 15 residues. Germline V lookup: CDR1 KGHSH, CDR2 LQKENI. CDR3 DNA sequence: TGTGCCAGCTCACCCAATTCCGGGTATGACTATGGCTACACCTTC. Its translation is CASSPNSGYDYGYTF.

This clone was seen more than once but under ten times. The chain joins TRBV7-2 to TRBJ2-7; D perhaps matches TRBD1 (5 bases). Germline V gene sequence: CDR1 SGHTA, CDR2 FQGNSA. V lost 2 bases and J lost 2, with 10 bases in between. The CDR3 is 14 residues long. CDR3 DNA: TGTGCCAGCAGCTTAACGCCAGGGCCCTACGAGCAGTACTTC. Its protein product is CASSLTPGPYEQYF.

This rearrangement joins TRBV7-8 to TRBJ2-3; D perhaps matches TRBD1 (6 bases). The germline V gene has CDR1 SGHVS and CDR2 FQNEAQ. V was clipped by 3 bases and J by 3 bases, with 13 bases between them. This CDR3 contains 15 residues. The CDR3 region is CASSFNRVGTDTQYF. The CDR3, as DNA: TGTGCCAGCAGCTTCAACAGGGTTGGGACAGATACGCAGTATTTT.

CDR3 in amino acids: CASSLDFRGSYTF. CDR3 bases: TGCGCCAGCAGCTTGGACTTTAGGGGGAGCTACACCTTC. The chain carries TRBV5-1 and TRBJ1-2; a possible D gene is TRBD1 (6 bases). Germline V gives CDR1 SGHRS, CDR2 YFSETQ. V was trimmed by 0 bases and J by 9 bases, leaving 12 bases between them. The CDR3 length is 13 residues.

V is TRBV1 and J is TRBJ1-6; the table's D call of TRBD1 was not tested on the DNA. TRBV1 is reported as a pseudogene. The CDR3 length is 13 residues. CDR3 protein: CTSNRSSNSPLHF. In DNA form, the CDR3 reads TGCACCAGCAACAGGTCGTCTAATTCACCCCTCCACTTT.

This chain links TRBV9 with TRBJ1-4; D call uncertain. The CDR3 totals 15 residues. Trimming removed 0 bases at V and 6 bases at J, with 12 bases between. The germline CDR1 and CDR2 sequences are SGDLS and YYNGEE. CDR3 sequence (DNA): TGTGCCAGCAGCGTAGGAGGGTTCGGGGATGAAAAACTGTTTTTT. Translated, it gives CASSVGGFGDEKLFF.

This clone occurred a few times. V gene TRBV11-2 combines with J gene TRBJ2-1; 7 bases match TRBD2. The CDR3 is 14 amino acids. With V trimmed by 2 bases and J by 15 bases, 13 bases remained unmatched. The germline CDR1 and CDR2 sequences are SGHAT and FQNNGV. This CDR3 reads CASSLLGGSARRFF. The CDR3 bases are TGTGCCAGCAGCTTATTGGGCGGGAGCGCCCGGCGGTTCTTC.

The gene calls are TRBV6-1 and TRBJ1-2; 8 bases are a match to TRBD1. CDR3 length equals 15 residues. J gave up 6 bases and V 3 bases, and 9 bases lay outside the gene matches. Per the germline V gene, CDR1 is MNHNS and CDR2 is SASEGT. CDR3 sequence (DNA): TGTGCCAGCAGTGATTCAGGGGGCGAGCGTGATGGCTACACCTTC. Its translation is CASSDSGGERDGYTF.

In nucleotides, the CDR3 is TGTGCCTGGAGTACGACAGGGTGGAATCAGCCCCAGCATTTT. This translates into CAWSTTGWNQPQHF. The chain is built from TRBV30 and TRBJ1-5; TRBD1 matches at 7 bases. Germline V gene data show CDR1 as GTSNPN and CDR2 as SVGIG (reference sequence). Unmatched junction bases numbered 5, after V lost 2 bases and J lost 4 bases. The CDR3 sequence is 14 residues long.

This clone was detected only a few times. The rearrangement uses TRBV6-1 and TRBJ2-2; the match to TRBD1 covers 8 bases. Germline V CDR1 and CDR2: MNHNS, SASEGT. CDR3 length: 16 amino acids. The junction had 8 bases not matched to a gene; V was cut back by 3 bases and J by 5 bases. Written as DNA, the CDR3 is TGTGCCAGCAGTGATGCGGACAGGGCGTCGACCGGGGAGCTGTTTTTT. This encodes CASSDADRASTGELFF.

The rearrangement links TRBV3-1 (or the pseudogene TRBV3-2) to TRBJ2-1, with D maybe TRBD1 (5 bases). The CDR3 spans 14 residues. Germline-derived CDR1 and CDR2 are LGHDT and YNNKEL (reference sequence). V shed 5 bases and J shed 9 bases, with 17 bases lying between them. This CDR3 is CASSFRRQRFEQFF. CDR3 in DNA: TGTGCCAGCAGCTTCCGCCGACAGCGTTTTGAGCAGTTCTTC.

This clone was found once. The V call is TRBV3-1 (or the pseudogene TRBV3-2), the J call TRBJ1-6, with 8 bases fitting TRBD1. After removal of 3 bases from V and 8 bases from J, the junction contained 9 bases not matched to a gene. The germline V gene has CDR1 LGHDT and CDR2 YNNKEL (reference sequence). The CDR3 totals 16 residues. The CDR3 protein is CASSHGRTGQHSPLHF. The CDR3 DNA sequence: TGTGCCAGCAGCCACGGAAGGACAGGGCAACATTCACCCCTCCACTTT.

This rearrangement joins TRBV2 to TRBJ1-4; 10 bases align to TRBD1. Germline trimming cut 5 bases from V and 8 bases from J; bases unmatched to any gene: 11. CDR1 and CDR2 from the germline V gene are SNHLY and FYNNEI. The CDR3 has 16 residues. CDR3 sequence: CASSPGQGMIGEKLFF. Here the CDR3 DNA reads TGTGCCAGCAGTCCGGGACAGGGGATGATTGGCGAAAAACTGTTTTTT.

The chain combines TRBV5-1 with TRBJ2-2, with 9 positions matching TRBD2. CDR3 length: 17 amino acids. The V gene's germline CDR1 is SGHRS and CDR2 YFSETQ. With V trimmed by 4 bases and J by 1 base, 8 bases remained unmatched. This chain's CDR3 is CASSPLAAGGNTGELFF. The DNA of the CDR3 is TGCGCCAGCAGCCCCCTGGCAGCGGGGGGGAACACCGGGGAGCTGTTTTTT. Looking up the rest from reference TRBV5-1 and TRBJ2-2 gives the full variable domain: KAGVTQTPRYLIKTRGQQVTLSCSPISGHRSVSWYQQTPGQGLQFLFEYFSETQRNKGNFPGRFSGRQFSNSRSEMNVSTLELGDSALYLCASSPLAAGGNTGELFFGEGSRLTVL.

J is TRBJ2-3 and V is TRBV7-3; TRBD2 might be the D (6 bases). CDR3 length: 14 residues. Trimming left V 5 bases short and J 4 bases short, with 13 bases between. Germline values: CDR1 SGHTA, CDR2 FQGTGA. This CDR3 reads CASSPGLASDTQYF. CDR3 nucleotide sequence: TGTGCCAGCAGCCCGGGACTGGCCTCAGATACGCAGTATTTT.

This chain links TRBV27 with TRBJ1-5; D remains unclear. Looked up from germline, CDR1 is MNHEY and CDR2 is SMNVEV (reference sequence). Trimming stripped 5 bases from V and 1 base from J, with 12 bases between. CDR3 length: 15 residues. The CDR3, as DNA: TGTGCCAGCAGTCAAACAAGATTAAGCAATCAGCCCCAGCATTTT. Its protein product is CASSQTRLSNQPQHF.

DNA of the CDR3: TGCGCCAGCAAGACATCCGTTAACACTGAAGCTTTCTTT. This gives the protein CASKTSVNTEAFF. The chain uses TRBV5-1 and TRBJ1-1; no definite D call. Trimming cost V 6 bases and J 2 bases, with 11 bases left between them. From germline, CDR1 is SGHRS and CDR2 YFSETQ. The CDR3 has 13 amino acids.

CDR3 region: CASSFVRGSSTDTQYF. The CDR3 nucleotides are TGTGCCAGCAGCTTCGTAAGGGGTTCTAGCACAGATACGCAGTATTTT. J is TRBJ2-3 and V is TRBV11-1; perhaps TRBD1 as D (5 bases). The CDR3 is 16 residues long. Per germline, CDR1 SGHAT and CDR2 FQDESV (reference sequence). V lost 3 bases to trimming and J lost 0 bases, with 13 bases between them.

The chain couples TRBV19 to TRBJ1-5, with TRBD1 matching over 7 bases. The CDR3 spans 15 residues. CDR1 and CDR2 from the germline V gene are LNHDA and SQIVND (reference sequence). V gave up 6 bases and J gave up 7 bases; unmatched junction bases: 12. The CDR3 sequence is CASSIRTGPPQPQHF. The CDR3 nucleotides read TGTGCCAGTAGCATAAGGACAGGCCCACCCCAGCCCCAGCATTTT.

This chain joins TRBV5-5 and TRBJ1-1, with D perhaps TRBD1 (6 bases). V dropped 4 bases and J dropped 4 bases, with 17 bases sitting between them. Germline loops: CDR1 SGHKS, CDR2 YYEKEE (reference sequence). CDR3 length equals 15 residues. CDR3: CASSNNPGAGTEAFF. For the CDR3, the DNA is TGTGCCAGCAGCAACAATCCAGGGGCAGGCACTGAAGCTTTCTTT.

CDR3 DNA: TGCGCCAGCAGCCGAAAACAGGGGGCGGCCTACGAGCAGTACTTC. Its protein product is CASSRKQGAAYEQYF. J is TRBJ2-7 and V is TRBV4-3, with 9 bases fitting TRBD1. CDR1 LGHNA and CDR2 YSLEER come from the germline V gene. The trim removed 4 bases at V and 2 bases at J, leaving 6 bases unmatched. CDR3 length: 15 amino acids.